This T cell receptor beta chain comes out of a study of beta chain features in type 1 diabetes. Overall study findings and caveats: Compared to healthy donors, patients appeared to have naive, central memory and Treg TCRB repertoires that were more alike. Researchers report that Type 1 diabetes patients had moderately but significantly shorter TCRB CDR3s across all four CD4+ subsets.

This CDR3 is 14 amino acids long. Germline lookup yields CDR1 MNHEY and CDR2 SVGAGI. Unmatched junction bases numbered 6, after V lost 6 bases and J lost 2 bases. This clone was observed once. What it binds is not known. The study reverse transcribed the entire isolated RNA, so it sequenced expressed TCRB transcripts. Assay used: immunoSEQ multiplex PCR; TCRdb lists only in-frame clones, some missing. The top ten hold about 0.018% of the sample, which has hundreds of thousands of clones, around 9.9% seen once. This TCR was recovered from a man aged 25-45 years with type 1 diabetes. The sequenced material came from naive CD4+ T cells from blood. The chain employs TRBV6-5 and TRBJ1-2; 7 nucleotides align to TRBD1. The CDR3 region is CASRRTGVNYGYTF. DNA of the CDR3: TGTGCCAGCAGGCGAACAGGGGTGAACTATGGCTACACCTTC.